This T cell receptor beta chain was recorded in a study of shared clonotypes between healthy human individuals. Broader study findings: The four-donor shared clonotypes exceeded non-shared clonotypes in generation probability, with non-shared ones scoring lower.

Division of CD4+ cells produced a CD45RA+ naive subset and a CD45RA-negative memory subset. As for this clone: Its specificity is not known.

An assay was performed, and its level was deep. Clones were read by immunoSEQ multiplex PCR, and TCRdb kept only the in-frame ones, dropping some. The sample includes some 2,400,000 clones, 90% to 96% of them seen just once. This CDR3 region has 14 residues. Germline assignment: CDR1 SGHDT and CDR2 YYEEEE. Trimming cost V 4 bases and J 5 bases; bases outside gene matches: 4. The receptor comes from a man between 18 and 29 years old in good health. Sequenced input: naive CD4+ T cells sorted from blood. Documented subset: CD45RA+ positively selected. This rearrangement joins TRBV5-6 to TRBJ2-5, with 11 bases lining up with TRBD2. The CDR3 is CASSELAGVETQYF. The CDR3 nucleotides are TGTGCCAGCAGCGAACTAGCGGGAGTTGAGACCCAGTACTTC.